These 8 T cell receptor beta chains were sequenced from one sample in a study of siplizumab effects on memory and regulatory T cells. Profiling relied on immunoSEQ multiplex PCR, and the TCRdb table lists in-frame clones only, not all of them. The sample lists over 80,000 clones, approximately 86% occurring once. The source material was Tregs sorted from blood. The receptors were sampled from a human donor in good health.

The chain uses TRBV19 and TRBJ1-2; D is unresolved. CDR1 and CDR2 (germline): LNHDA, SQIVND (reference sequence). The CDR3 spans 15 residues. Trimming removed 5 bases at V and 0 bases at J, with 13 bases between. The CDR3 DNA follows: TGTGCCAGTAGTCCAGGAAGTACCGCTAACTATGGCTACACCTTC. This gives the protein CASSPGSTANYGYTF. Full variable domain (missing parts from reference TRBV19 and TRBJ1-2): DGGITQSPKYLFRKEGQNVTLSCEQNLNHDAMYWYRQDPGQGLRLIYYSQIVNDFQKGDIAEGYSVSREKKESFPLTVTSAQKNPTAFYLCASSPGSTANYGYTFGSGTRLTVV.

This chain uses TRBV10-3 with TRBJ2-1; 10 bases fit TRBD2. Trimming cost V 5 bases and J 9 bases; bases outside gene matches: 16. The CDR3 is made up of 17 amino acids. Per germline, CDR1 ENHRY and CDR2 SYGVKD. This chain's CDR3 is CAISRQSGLAGVSEQFF. DNA of the CDR3: TGTGCCATCAGTCGTCAGAGTGGTCTAGCGGGGGTTAGTGAGCAGTTCTTC.

This sequence joins TRBV29-1 and TRBJ2-7, with D possibly being TRBD1 or TRBD2 (5 bases each). Trimming left V 7 bases short and J 2 bases short, with 12 bases between. The CDR3 runs to 12 residues. CDR1 is SQVTM, CDR2 ANQGSEA, per germline. The CDR3 DNA reads as TGCAGCGCCGGGACCATGACCTACGAGCAGTACTTC. Its translation: CSAGTMTYEQYF.

This clone was picked up a small number of times. This sequence joins TRBV28 and TRBJ1-2; D is possibly TRBD1 (5 bases). The CDR3 loop spans 12 amino acids. The V and J ends lost 7 bases and 7 bases respectively, with 13 bases between them. The V gene's germline CDR1 is MDHEN and CDR2 SYDVKM. CDR3 in DNA: TGTGCCAGCACATGGGGGTTCGGTGGCTACACCTTC. Its protein product is CASTWGFGGYTF.

The J gene is TRBJ2-3, the V gene TRBV7-9, with 7 bases lining up with TRBD1. With 8 bases clipped from V and 2 bases from J, the junction kept 10 bases outside the gene matches. The CDR3 extends over 15 amino acids. Germline-derived CDR1 and CDR2 are SEHNR and FQNEAQ (reference sequence). CDR3 nucleotide sequence: TGTGCCAGCGATTCTCCGGGACAGAACACAGATACGCAGTATTTT. Translating gives CASDSPGQNTDTQYF.

Worth noting for this clone: At one end the junction does not follow the germline gene, possibly because of a read error. V and J are TRBV5-6 and TRBJ1-2, with D unclear. The CDR3 extends over 10 amino acids. The germline CDR1 and CDR2 sequences are SGHDT and YYEEEE. The CDR3 region is CANSYHGYTF. CDR3 nucleotides: TGTGCCAACAGCTACCATGGCTACACCTTC.

The CDR3 coding sequence is TGCGCCAGCAGCTTCATGGATGAGCAGTTCTTC. It translates to CASSFMDEQFF. The chain is built from TRBV5-1 and TRBJ2-1; no clear D. The length of the CDR3 is 11 residues. Germline CDR1 and CDR2: SGHRS and YFSETQ. Deletions cut 2 bases from V and 8 bases from J, with 5 bases between.

The CDR3 reads CASKGLASGIADTQYF. The CDR3 DNA sequence: TGTGCCAGTAAAGGTCTGGCTAGCGGGATCGCAGATACGCAGTATTTT. The genes are TRBV19 and TRBJ2-3; TRBD2 agrees at 9 bases. Looked up from germline, CDR1 is LNHDA and CDR2 is SQIVND (reference sequence). Trimming cost V 7 bases and J 4 bases; bases outside gene matches: 12. This CDR3 has 16 amino acids. The variable domain in full, with the rest retrieved from reference TRBV19 and TRBJ2-3, is DGGITQSPKYLFRKEGQNVTLSCEQNLNHDAMYWYRQDPGQGLRLIYYSQIVNDFQKGDIAEGYSVSREKKESFPLTVTSAQKNPTAFYLCASKGLASGIADTQYFGPGTRLTVL.